The T cell receptor beta chain described here comes from a study of OX40 agonist ivuxolimab in advanced cancers. Anyone with autoimmune disease history or systemic immunosuppression was excluded. TCRdb keeps only in-frame clones here, not all; method: immunoSEQ multiplex PCR. The table shows around 83,000 clones, with about 89% occurring only once. Germline V CDR1 and CDR2: MGHRA, YSYEKL. The CDR3 loop spans 15 amino acids. V lost 4 bases, J lost 2 bases, and 15 bases lay in between. The chain employs TRBV4-1 and TRBJ2-7, with a tentative D call TRBD1 (5 bases). This sample comprised CD4+ or CD8+ T cells sorted from blood, obtained in a trial of the OX40 agonist ivuxolimab. The TCR originated in an adult with an advanced solid tumor such as melanoma, head and neck, liver or kidney cancer. As DNA, the CDR3 is TGCGCCAGCAGCCTCCAGGGAAGGGCCGCCTACGAGCAGTACTTC. This translates into CASSLQGRAAYEQYF.